What follows are 20 T cell receptor beta chains derived from one specimen sequenced in a study of graft-versus-host responses after intestinal transplantation. Profiled with immunoSEQ multiplex PCR; TCRdb holds only in-frame clones, not every one. The sample consists of some 48,000 clones, around 96% of them appearing once. These receptors' antigens are unknown. The sample in question was unstimulated CD8+ T cells sorted from spleen or lymph node cells, obtained before transplant. The receptors were gathered from a human donor who was the organ donor for an intestinal transplant.

This clone was detected only once. The V gene is TRBV29-1, the J gene TRBJ2-7, with 14 bases lining up with TRBD2. CDR1 is SQVTM and CDR2 is ANQGSEA in the germline V gene. The CDR3 runs to 16 residues. With 4 bases clipped from V and 3 bases from J, the junction kept 8 bases outside the gene matches. CDR3 loop: CSVGGFGTSGGYEQYF. CDR3 DNA: TGCAGCGTTGGGGGGTTTGGGACTAGCGGGGGCTACGAGCAGTACTTC.

J is TRBJ2-1 and V is TRBV4-1, with 10 bases aligning to TRBD2. V was pared by 2 bases and J by 5 bases, with 9 bases of the junction left unmatched. Germline CDR1 reads MGHRA; CDR2 reads YSYEKL. This CDR3 region has 17 residues. The CDR3 loop is CASSQTDLAGVHNEQFF. As DNA, the CDR3 is TGCGCCAGCAGCCAAACCGATCTAGCGGGGGTACACAATGAGCAGTTCTTC.

The chain's CDR3 is CASSLGQGVNNEQFF. CDR3 sequence (DNA): TGCGCCAGCAGCTTGGGACAGGGAGTGAACAATGAGCAGTTCTTC. V and J are TRBV4-3 and TRBJ2-1; TRBD1 matches at 9 bases. With 5 bases clipped from V and 5 bases from J, the junction kept 7 bases outside the gene matches. The CDR3 is made up of 15 amino acids. Germline V gives CDR1 LGHNA, CDR2 YSLEER.

The table lists this clone with a count of one. The CDR3 protein is CASSRDRDIHAYGYTF. The DNA for the CDR3 is TGTGCCAGCAGTCGCGACAGGGACATACACGCCTATGGCTACACCTTC. The chain employs TRBV27 and TRBJ1-2; 7 nucleotides agree with TRBD1. CDR1 and CDR2 from the germline V gene are MNHEY and SMNVEV (reference sequence). The CDR3 contains 16 residues. The trim removed 5 bases at V and 4 bases at J, leaving 13 bases unmatched.

V and J are TRBV4-3 and TRBJ1-1, with 11 bases identical to TRBD1. CDR3 length equals 18 residues. The J segment lost 1 base and the V segment lost 4 bases, leaving 11 bases of the junction unmatched. Germline values: CDR1 LGHNA, CDR2 YSLEER. CDR3 bases: TGCGCCAGCAGCCTCTCGCCCGGACAGGGGGCGGCGAACACTGAAGCTTTCTTT. This translates into CASSLSPGQGAANTEAFF.

J is TRBJ1-5 and V is TRBV28; D may be TRBD1 (5 bases). Germline CDR1 MDHEN, CDR2 SYDVKM. The V and J ends lost 5 bases and 7 bases respectively, with 15 bases between them. The CDR3 spans 14 residues. The CDR3: CASSPSGGGQPQHF. The CDR3 DNA sequence: TGTGCCAGCAGTCCTTCGGGGGGAGGACAGCCCCAGCATTTT. The full variable domain, its missing parts supplied by reference TRBV28 and TRBJ1-5, is DVKVTQSSRYLVKRTGEKVFLECVQDMDHENMFWYRQDPGLGLRLIYFSYDVKMKEKGDIPEGYSVSREKKERFSLILESASTNQTSMYLCASSPSGGGQPQHFGDGTRLSIL.

V gene TRBV6-4 combines with J gene TRBJ1-2; D call uncertain. This CDR3 is 17 amino acids long. In germline, CDR1 is MRHNA, CDR2 SNTAGT. V was clipped by 2 bases and J by 4 bases, with 20 bases between them. CDR3 amino acids: CASSDPDEGVRPYGYTF. The CDR3 DNA follows: TGTGCCAGCAGTGACCCGGACGAGGGAGTTCGACCCTATGGCTACACCTTC.

Comment on this clone: At one end the junction does not follow the germline gene, possibly because of a read error. The rearrangement joins TRBV28 to TRBJ2-1; 10 positions agree with TRBD2. Germline loops: CDR1 MDHEN, CDR2 SYDVKM. CDR3 length: 14 amino acids. CDR3 residues: CAISLAGAHNGQFF. In nucleotides, the CDR3 is TGTGCCATCTCTCTAGCGGGGGCTCACAATGGGCAGTTCTTC.

The chain uses TRBV29-1 and TRBJ1-1, with D unresolved. The germline gives CDR1 SQVTM, CDR2 ANQGSEA. Trimming left V 4 bases short and J 2 bases short, with 11 bases between. The CDR3 runs to 13 residues. CDR3 residues: CSVADNENTEAFF. CDR3 nucleotides: TGCAGCGTTGCAGACAACGAAAACACTGAAGCTTTCTTT.

J is TRBJ2-5 and V is TRBV28; 10 bases fit TRBD2. Germline V gives CDR1 MDHEN, CDR2 SYDVKM. Losses at the gene ends were 6 bases for V and 13 bases for J; bases not matched to a gene: 20. The CDR3 sequence is 16 residues long. The CDR3 reads CASSPRASGGTPGGYF. CDR3 DNA sequence: TGTGCCAGCAGCCCTAGGGCTAGCGGGGGCACCCCGGGGGGGTACTTC.

The chain employs TRBV29-1 and TRBJ2-7; D is unclear. The V gene's germline CDR1 is SQVTM and CDR2 ANQGSEA. This CDR3 contains 15 residues. V lost 0 bases to trimming and J lost 2 bases, with 14 bases between them. The CDR3 loop reads CSVEDVQARPYEQYF. CDR3 bases: TGCAGCGTTGAAGATGTGCAGGCCAGGCCCTACGAGCAGTACTTC.

This clone has just one count. One end of the junction varies from germline; a read error may be responsible. The V call is TRBV6-5, the J call TRBJ2-7, with D possibly TRBD2 on 6 matching bases. The CDR3 consists of 13 residues. Germline V CDR1 and CDR2: MNHEY, SVGAGI. In DNA form, the CDR3 reads TGTGCCAGCAGTTACTCTGGGACTCGGGAGCAGCACTTC. Amino acid sequence: CASSYSGTREQHF.

This chain joins TRBV5-1 and TRBJ1-1, with 8 bases identical to TRBD1. V dropped 4 bases and J dropped 1; count of bases not matched to a gene: 3. The germline V gene encodes CDR1 SGHRS and CDR2 YFSETQ. This CDR3 is 14 amino acids long. The CDR3 sequence is CASSAGTGNTEAFF. The CDR3 coding sequence is TGCGCCAGCAGCGCAGGGACAGGGAACACTGAAGCTTTCTTT.

The rearrangement uses TRBV4-2 and TRBJ1-2; D may be TRBD1 (5 bases). The CDR3 extends over 17 amino acids. The germline CDR1 and CDR2 sequences are LGHNA and YNFKEQ. The V gene lost 0 bases and the J gene lost 0 bases, with 14 bases spanning the gap. The CDR3 DNA is TGTGCCAGCAGCCAAGATGGCGGGACGGCAGCTAACTATGGCTACACCTTC. The encoded protein is CASSQDGGTAANYGYTF.

This sequence joins TRBV5-5 and TRBJ2-7; 7 positions match TRBD1. V was clipped by 2 bases and J by 6 bases; unmatched bases: 8. CDR3 length equals 14 residues. Germline V gene data show CDR1 as SGHKS and CDR2 as YYEKEE (reference sequence). CDR3 protein: CASSLGQATSEQYF. CDR3 nucleotide sequence: TGTGCCAGCAGCTTAGGACAGGCCACGAGCGAGCAGTACTTC.

The J gene is TRBJ2-3, the V gene TRBV5-4; D may match TRBD1 or TRBD2 (5 bases each). The germline V gene encodes CDR1 SGHNT and CDR2 YYREEE (reference sequence). Trimming removed 4 bases from V and 2 bases from J, with 14 bases in between. The CDR3 spans 15 residues. The CDR3 is CASSPGPGITDTQYF. The CDR3 DNA sequence: TGTGCCAGCAGCCCGGGACCAGGAATCACAGATACGCAGTATTTT. Variable domain in full (rest from reference TRBV5-4 and TRBJ2-3): ETGVTQSPTHLIKTRGQQVTLRCSSQSGHNTVSWYQQALGQGPQFIFQYYREEENGRGNFPPRFSGLQFPNYSSELNVNALELDDSALYLCASSPGPGITDTQYFGPGTRLTVL.

The chain couples TRBV7-6 to TRBJ1-1; TRBD1 agrees at 10 bases. CDR1 is SGHVS and CDR2 is FNYEAQ in the germline V gene. V trimming: 4 bases; J trimming: 11 bases; junction bases outside the gene matches: 4. The CDR3 runs 12 residues. This CDR3 reads CASSYPGQGAFF. CDR3 sequence (DNA): TGTGCCAGCAGCTATCCGGGACAGGGGGCTTTCTTT. Full variable domain (outside the CDR3, taken from reference TRBV7-6 and TRBJ1-1): GAGVSQSPRYKVTKRGQDVALRCDPISGHVSLYWYRQALGQGPEFLTYFNYEAQQDKSGLPNDRFSAERPEGSISTLTIQRTEQRDSAMYRCASSYPGQGAFFGQGTRLTVV.

The chain is built from TRBV10-3 and TRBJ1-2; 7 bases are a match to TRBD1. After removal of 2 bases from V and 5 bases from J, the junction contained 2 bases not matched to a gene. Germline V gives CDR1 ENHRY, CDR2 SYGVKD. The CDR3 length is 13 residues. CDR3 residues: CAISELGQYGYTF. The CDR3 coding sequence is TGTGCCATCAGTGAGCTGGGACAGTATGGCTACACCTTC.

The chain joins TRBV4-2 to TRBJ1-2, with D perhaps TRBD1 (5 bases). The CDR3 sequence is 15 residues long. From germline, CDR1 is LGHNA and CDR2 YNFKEQ. The V end was cut by 0 bases, the J end by 4 bases, with 12 bases between. CDR3 in DNA: TGTGCCAGCAGCCAAGATCCAGGGTCAATCTATGGCTACACCTTC. This encodes CASSQDPGSIYGYTF.

The rearrangement joins TRBV27 to TRBJ2-3, with D perhaps matching TRBD1 or TRBD2 (5 bases each). The ends were cut back, 6 bases at V and 4 bases at J, with 11 bases in the middle. This CDR3 contains 13 residues. Per germline, CDR1 MNHEY and CDR2 SMNVEV (reference sequence). The CDR3 DNA reads TGTGCCAGCAGGGTAGGGACGCCAGATACGCAGTATTTT. Its protein is CASRVGTPDTQYF.